This entry lists 14 T cell receptor beta chains sequenced from one sample in a study of OX40 agonist ivuxolimab in advanced cancers. The protocol was immunoSEQ multiplex PCR, while the TCRdb copy is restricted to in-frame clones and leaves out a portion. The sample includes 35,000 to 45,000 clones, 80% to 95% of them seen just once. Specimen: CD4+ or CD8+ T cells sorted from blood, collected in a trial of the OX40 agonist ivuxolimab. Source of these receptors: an adult with an advanced solid tumor such as melanoma, head and neck, liver or kidney cancer.

The chain uses TRBV19 and TRBJ2-7; D is possibly TRBD1 or TRBD2 (5 bases each). Germline values: CDR1 LNHDA, CDR2 SQIVND (reference sequence). This CDR3 contains 14 residues. Trimming took 5 bases from V and 2 from J, leaving 13 bases between them. The CDR3 reads CASSPGPQPYEQYF. The CDR3, as DNA: TGTGCCAGTAGTCCGGGGCCTCAGCCCTACGAGCAGTACTTC.

This sequence joins TRBV27 and TRBJ2-5, with a possible D match to TRBD1 (6 bases). The end of the DNA is better explained by TRBJ2-7, so the J call may be wrong. Germline V gene sequence: CDR1 MNHEY, CDR2 SMNVEV (reference sequence). The CDR3 is made up of 14 amino acids. The CDR3 region is CASSWAGDSYEQYF. The CDR3, as DNA: TGTGCCAGCAGTTGGGCAGGGGATTCCTACGAGCAGTACTTC.

V is TRBV7-8 and J is TRBJ1-2, with TRBD1 as a possible D gene (5 bases). CDR3 size: 13 residues. V was cut by 5 bases and J by 6 bases, with 13 bases left in between. Germline values: CDR1 SGHVS, CDR2 FQNEAQ. The CDR3 nucleotides read TGTGCCAGCAGCATGGGACCGAGTGATGGCTACACCTTC. Translation: CASSMGPSDGYTF. Full variable domain (outside the CDR3, taken from reference TRBV7-8 and TRBJ1-2): GAGVSQSPRYKVAKRGQDVALRCDPISGHVSLFWYQQALGQGPEFLTYFQNEAQLDKSGLPSDRFFAERPEGSVSTLKIQRTQQEDSAVYLCASSMGPSDGYTFGSGTRLTVV.

The V and J genes are TRBV14 and TRBJ2-3; TRBD2 agrees at 11 bases. This CDR3 comprises 16 residues. CDR1 and CDR2 (germline): SGHDN, FVKESK. V trimming: 1 base; J trimming: 3 bases; junction bases outside the gene matches: 3. The CDR3 reads CASSQGLAGRTDTQYF. As DNA, the CDR3 is TGTGCCAGCAGCCAAGGACTAGCGGGAAGAACAGATACGCAGTATTTT.

The genes are TRBV28 and TRBJ2-7; 8 bases fit TRBD2. With V trimmed by 2 bases and J by 2 bases, 8 bases remained unmatched. Germline-derived CDR1 and CDR2 are MDHEN and SYDVKM. The length of the CDR3 is 16 residues. CDR3 sequence reads: CASSLTGGERTYEQYF. The CDR3 nucleotides read TGTGCCAGCAGTTTAACGGGGGGGGAAAGGACCTACGAGCAGTACTTC.

Comment on this clone: Other DNA sequences in this specimen translate into the identical CDR3. The chain couples TRBV30 to TRBJ1-2; TRBD1 aligns across 7 bases. V shed 5 bases, J shed 6 bases, and the junction held 9 bases outside the gene matches. The germline gives CDR1 GTSNPN, CDR2 SVGIG (reference sequence). The CDR3 sequence is 13 residues long. The CDR3 DNA reads as TGTGCCTGGCGGGGGGCAGGGGGTAATGGCTACACCTTC. Its translation is CAWRGAGGNGYTF.

The chain is built from TRBV14 and TRBJ2-2, with 7 bases that match TRBD1. The junction had 4 bases not matched to a gene; V was cut back by 1 base and J by 5 bases. The CDR3 runs to 15 residues. Per germline, CDR1 SGHDN and CDR2 FVKESK. DNA of the CDR3: TGTGCCAGCAGCCAAGTTACAGGGGTTACCGGGGAGCTGTTTTTT. Translated: CASSQVTGVTGELFF.

CDR3 DNA sequence: TGCGCCAGCAGCTTGGAAGCTGGGGTGGGCACTGAAGCTTTCTTT. The encoded protein is CASSLEAGVGTEAFF. J is TRBJ1-1 and V is TRBV5-1; D is ambiguous. This CDR3 spans 15 amino acids. Germline values: CDR1 SGHRS, CDR2 YFSETQ. Trimming removed 0 bases from V and 4 bases from J, with 13 bases in between.

This clone came up a few times. V is TRBV18 and J is TRBJ1-2; the D gene is possibly TRBD1 (5 bases). Germline CDR1 and CDR2: KGHSH and LQKENI. The CDR3 spans 15 residues. The germline V and J ends were trimmed by 2 bases and 0 bases, with 10 bases remaining between them. Here the CDR3 DNA reads TGTGCCAGCTCACCAGGCCGGGGGACTAACTATGGCTACACCTTC. Protein sequence: CASSPGRGTNYGYTF.

CDR3 in DNA: TGTGCCAGCAGCTACGGGACAGGGCTTTTTCCGGGCAATGAGCAGTTCTTC. Its protein product is CASSYGTGLFPGNEQFF. The V and J genes are TRBV5-5 and TRBJ2-1; 9 positions match TRBD1. The CDR3 is made up of 17 amino acids. CDR1 is SGHKS and CDR2 is YYEKEE in the germline V gene (reference sequence). V trimming: 3 bases; J trimming: 6 bases; junction bases outside the gene matches: 13.

This rearrangement joins TRBV4-1 to TRBJ1-1, with a weak D call TRBD1 (6 bases). The CDR3 totals 16 residues. V shed 0 bases and J shed 3 bases, with 14 bases lying between them. Germline V gene lookup returns CDR1 MGHRA and CDR2 YSYEKL. CDR3 sequence (DNA): TGCGCCAGCAGCCAAGAAGGGGGGAAGAGAGACACTGAAGCTTTCTTT. Amino acids: CASSQEGGKRDTEAFF.

V is TRBV20-1 and J is TRBJ1-1, with unresolved D. The CDR3 spans 11 residues. V lost 2 bases to trimming and J lost 11 bases, with 12 bases between them. Germline CDR1 is DFQATT and CDR2 is SNEGSKA (reference sequence). CDR3 in DNA: TGCAGTGCTAGACTCGCCGTCCGGGCTTTCTTT. It specifies CSARLAVRAFF.

This clone was seen a single time. V is TRBV5-5 and J is TRBJ1-2; 10 bases match TRBD1. Germline CDR1 SGHKS, CDR2 YYEKEE (reference sequence). V dropped 4 bases and J dropped 7; count of bases not matched to a gene: 4. The CDR3 spans 13 residues. CDR3 in DNA: TGTGCCAGCAGCACGACAGGGGGCAGTGGCTACACCTTC. It yields the protein CASSTTGGSGYTF.

The rearrangement joins TRBV29-1 to TRBJ2-7; D is uncertain. The V end was cut by 6 bases, the J end by 9 bases, with 15 bases between. This CDR3 has 11 residues. The germline CDR1 and CDR2 sequences are SQVTM and ANQGSEA. The CDR3 here is CSVGPTNPQYF. The CDR3 DNA is TGCAGCGTGGGCCCCACCAATCCGCAGTACTTC.